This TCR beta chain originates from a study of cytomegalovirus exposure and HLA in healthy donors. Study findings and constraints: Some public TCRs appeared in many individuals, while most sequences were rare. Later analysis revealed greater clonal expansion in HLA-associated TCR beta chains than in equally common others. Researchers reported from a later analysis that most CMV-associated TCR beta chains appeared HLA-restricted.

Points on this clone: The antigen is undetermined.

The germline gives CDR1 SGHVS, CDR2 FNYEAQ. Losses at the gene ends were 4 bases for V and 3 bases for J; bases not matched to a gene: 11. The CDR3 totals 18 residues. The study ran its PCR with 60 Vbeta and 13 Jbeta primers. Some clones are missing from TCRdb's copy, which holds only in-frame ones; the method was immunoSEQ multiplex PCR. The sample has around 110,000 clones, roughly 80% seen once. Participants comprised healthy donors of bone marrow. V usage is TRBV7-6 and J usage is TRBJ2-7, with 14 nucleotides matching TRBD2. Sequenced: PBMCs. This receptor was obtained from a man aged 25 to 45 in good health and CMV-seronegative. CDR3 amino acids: CASSSQTSGGADFYEQYF. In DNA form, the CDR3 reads TGTGCCAGCAGCTCCCAGACTAGCGGGGGGGCGGATTTCTACGAGCAGTACTTC.